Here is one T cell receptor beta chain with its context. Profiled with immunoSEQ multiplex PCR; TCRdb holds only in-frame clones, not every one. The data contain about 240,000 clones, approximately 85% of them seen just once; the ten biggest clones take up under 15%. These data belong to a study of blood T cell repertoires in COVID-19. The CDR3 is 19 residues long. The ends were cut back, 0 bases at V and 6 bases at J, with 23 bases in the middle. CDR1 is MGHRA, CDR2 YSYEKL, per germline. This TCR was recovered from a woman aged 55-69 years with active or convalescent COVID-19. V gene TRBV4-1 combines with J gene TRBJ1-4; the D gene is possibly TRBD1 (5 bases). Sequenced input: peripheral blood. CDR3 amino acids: CASSQDKVDVRDWYEKLFF. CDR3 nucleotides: TGCGCCAGCAGCCAAGATAAGGTGGACGTGAGGGACTGGTATGAAAAACTGTTTTTT.